This record looks at one TCR beta chain sequence and its context. Germline V gene lookup returns CDR1 SEHNR and CDR2 FQNEAQ (reference sequence). Trimming took 5 bases from V and 7 from J, leaving 14 bases between them. This CDR3 has 13 amino acids. TCRdb ran MiXCR on the RT-PCR reads and lists one entry per CDR3 protein. Of about 960,000 distinct CDR3 sequences in the sample, over 15% were seen once. These data are taken from a study of patients and donors after allogeneic stem cell transplantation. The sequence derives from a human donor who was either an allogeneic HSCT recipient or a stem cell or donor lymphocyte infusion donor (not recorded which). It is not recorded whose cells these are; they may come from a transplant donor. The V gene is TRBV7-9, the J gene TRBJ1-1; D gene uncertain. What was sequenced was blood, either unsorted or a sorted T cell fraction (not recorded which). The CDR3 sequence: CASSGRPDYEAFF. The CDR3 nucleotides read TGTGCCAGCAGCGGCCGGCCAGACTATGAAGCTTTCTTT.